This T cell receptor (beta chain) originates from a study of identical twins. Turning to this clonotype: Its target is not known.

Study-level results: Those out-of-frame alpha sequences shared by twins showed an excess of low generation probability.

Losses at the gene ends were 4 bases for V and 6 bases for J; bases not matched to a gene: 13. This CDR3 is built from 17 residues. CDR1 is KGHDR, CDR2 SFDVKD, per germline. In TCRdb, the 5' RACE reads were re-called with MiXCR into one record per CDR3 protein. The sample has under 900,000 distinct CDR3 sequences; 15% to 20% are singletons. Separately, the same data were catalogued under a study of T cells expressing NK-cell markers.

The V and J genes are TRBV24-1 and TRBJ2-2; 7 nucleotides line up with TRBD1. Source material: PBMCs. The source of this sequence is a woman under 30 in good health. This CDR3 reads CATSDNTGQGVSGELFF. CDR3 DNA: TGTGCCACCAGTGACAACACCGGCCAGGGGGTCTCCGGGGAGCTGTTTTTT.